This T cell receptor (beta chain) was obtained from a study of cytomegalovirus exposure and HLA in healthy donors. The germline gives CDR1 LNHDA, CDR2 SQIVND (reference sequence). The J segment lost 7 bases and the V segment lost 4 bases, leaving 12 bases of the junction unmatched. The CDR3 has 15 amino acids. Primers included in the PCR were 60 Vbeta and 13 Jbeta primers. Measured with immunoSEQ multiplex PCR; TCRdb has only the in-frame clones, and not every one. The sample shows about 160,000 clones, roughly 80% of them seen only once. The sequence was obtained from a female donor in good health and CMV-seronegative. The chain is built from TRBV19 and TRBJ1-1, with 7 bases lining up with TRBD1. The specimen sequenced was PBMCs. CDR3 coding DNA: TGTGCCAGTAGTAGGGGGCTGACAGGGCGGAATGAAGCTTTCTTT. This encodes CASSRGLTGRNEAFF.